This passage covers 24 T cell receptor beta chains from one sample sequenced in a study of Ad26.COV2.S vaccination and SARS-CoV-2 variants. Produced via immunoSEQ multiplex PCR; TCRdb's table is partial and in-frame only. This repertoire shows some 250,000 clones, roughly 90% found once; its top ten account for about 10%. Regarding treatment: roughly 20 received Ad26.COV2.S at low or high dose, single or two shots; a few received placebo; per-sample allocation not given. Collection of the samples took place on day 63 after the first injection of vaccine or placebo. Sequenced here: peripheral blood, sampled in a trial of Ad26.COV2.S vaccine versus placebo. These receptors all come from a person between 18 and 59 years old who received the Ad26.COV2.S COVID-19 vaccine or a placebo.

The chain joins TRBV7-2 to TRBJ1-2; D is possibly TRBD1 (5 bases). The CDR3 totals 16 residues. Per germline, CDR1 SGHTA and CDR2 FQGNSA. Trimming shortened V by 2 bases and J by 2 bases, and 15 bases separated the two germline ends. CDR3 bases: TGTGCCAGCAGCTTAATCTCGGCGGGACCGAACTATGGCTACACCTTC. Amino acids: CASSLISAGPNYGYTF.

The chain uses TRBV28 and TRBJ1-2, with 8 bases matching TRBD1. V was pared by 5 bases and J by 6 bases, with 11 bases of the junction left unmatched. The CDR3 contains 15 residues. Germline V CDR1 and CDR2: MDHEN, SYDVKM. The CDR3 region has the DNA TGTGCCAGCAGTCCAGGGGGCATACAAACGAATGGCTACACCTTC. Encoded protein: CASSPGGIQTNGYTF.

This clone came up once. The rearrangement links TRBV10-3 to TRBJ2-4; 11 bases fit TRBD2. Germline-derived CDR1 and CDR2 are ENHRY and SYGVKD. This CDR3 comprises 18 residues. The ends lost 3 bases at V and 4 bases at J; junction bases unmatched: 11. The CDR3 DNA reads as TGTGCCATCAGTGACCTAGCGGGAGGCGCGAAATCTAAAAACATTCAGTACTTC. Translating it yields CAISDLAGGAKSKNIQYF.

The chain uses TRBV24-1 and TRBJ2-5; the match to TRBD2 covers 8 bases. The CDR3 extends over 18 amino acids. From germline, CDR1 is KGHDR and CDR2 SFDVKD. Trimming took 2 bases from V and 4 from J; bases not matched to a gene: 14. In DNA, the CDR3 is TGTGCCACCAGTGATTCGGTCACTAGCGGATACGGCCTAGAGACCCAGTACTTC. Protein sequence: CATSDSVTSGYGLETQYF.

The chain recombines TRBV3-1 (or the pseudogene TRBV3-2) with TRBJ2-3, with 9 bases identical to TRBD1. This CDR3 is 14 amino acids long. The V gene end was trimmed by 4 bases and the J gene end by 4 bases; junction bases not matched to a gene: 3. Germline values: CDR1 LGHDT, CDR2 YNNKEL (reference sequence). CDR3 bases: TGTGCCAGCAGCCTGAGACAGGGGGCAGATACGCAGTATTTT. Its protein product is CASSLRQGADTQYF.

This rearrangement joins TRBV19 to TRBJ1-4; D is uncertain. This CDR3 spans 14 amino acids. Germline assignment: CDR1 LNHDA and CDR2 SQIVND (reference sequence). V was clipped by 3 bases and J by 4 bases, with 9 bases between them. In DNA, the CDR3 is TGTGCCAGTAGTATTTCGATCAATAATGAAAAACTGTTTTTT. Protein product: CASSISINNEKLFF.

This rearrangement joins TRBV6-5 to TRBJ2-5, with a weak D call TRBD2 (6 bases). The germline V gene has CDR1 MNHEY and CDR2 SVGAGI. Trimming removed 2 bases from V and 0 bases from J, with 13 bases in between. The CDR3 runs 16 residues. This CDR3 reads CASSYRRGRYQETQYF. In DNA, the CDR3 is TGTGCCAGCAGTTACAGGCGGGGACGGTACCAAGAGACCCAGTACTTC.

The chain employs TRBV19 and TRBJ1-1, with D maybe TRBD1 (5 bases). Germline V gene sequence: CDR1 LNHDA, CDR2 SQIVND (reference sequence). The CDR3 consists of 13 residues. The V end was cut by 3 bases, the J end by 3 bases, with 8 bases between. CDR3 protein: CASSIKGDTEAFF. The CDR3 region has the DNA TGTGCCAGTAGTATCAAAGGGGACACTGAAGCTTTCTTT.

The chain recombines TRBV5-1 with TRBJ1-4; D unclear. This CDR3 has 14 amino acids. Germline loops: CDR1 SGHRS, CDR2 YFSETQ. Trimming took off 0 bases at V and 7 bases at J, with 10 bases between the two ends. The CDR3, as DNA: TGCGCCAGCAGCTTGGTCGCAGGTACTGAAAAACTGTTTTTT. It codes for CASSLVAGTEKLFF. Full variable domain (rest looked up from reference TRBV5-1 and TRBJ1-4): KAGVTQTPRYLIKTRGQQVTLSCSPISGHRSVSWYQQTPGQGLQFLFEYFSETQRNKGNFPGRFSGRQFSNSRSEMNVSTLELGDSALYLCASSLVAGTEKLFFGSGTQLSVL.

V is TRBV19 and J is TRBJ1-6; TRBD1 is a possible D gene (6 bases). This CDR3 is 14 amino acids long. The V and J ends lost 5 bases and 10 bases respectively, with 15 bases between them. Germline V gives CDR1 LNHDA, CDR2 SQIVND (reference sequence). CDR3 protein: CASSPHREGSPLHF. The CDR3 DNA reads TGTGCCAGTAGTCCTCACAGGGAAGGATCACCCCTCCACTTT.

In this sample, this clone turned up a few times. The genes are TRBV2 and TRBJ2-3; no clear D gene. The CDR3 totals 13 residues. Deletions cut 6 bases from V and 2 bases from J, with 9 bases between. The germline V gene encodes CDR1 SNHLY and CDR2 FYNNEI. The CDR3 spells CASRILFTDTQYF. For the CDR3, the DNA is TGTGCCAGCAGGATCCTCTTCACAGATACGCAGTATTTT.

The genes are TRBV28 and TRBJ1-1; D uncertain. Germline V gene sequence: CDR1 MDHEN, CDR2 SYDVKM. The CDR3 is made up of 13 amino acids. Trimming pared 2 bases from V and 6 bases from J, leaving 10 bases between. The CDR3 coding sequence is TGTGCCAGCAGTTTAGGGAATACCCCTGAAGCTTTCTTT. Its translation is CASSLGNTPEAFF.

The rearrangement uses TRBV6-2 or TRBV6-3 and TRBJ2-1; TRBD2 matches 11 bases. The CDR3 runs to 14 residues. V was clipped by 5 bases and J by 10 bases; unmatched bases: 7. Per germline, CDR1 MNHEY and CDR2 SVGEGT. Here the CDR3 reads CASSKLAGEQEQFF. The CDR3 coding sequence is TGTGCCAGCAGTAAACTAGCGGGAGAGCAAGAGCAGTTCTTC.

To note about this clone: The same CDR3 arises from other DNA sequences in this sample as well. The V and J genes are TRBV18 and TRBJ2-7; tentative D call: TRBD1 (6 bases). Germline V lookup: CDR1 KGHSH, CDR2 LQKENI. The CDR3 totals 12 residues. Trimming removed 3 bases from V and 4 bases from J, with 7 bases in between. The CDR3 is CASSPTGYEQYF. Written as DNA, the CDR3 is TGTGCCAGCTCACCCACAGGGTACGAGCAGTACTTC. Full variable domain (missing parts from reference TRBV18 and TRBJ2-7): NAGVMQNPRHLVRRRGQEARLRCSPMKGHSHVYWYRQLPEEGLKFMVYLQKENIIDESGMPKERFSAEFPKEGPSILRIQQVVRGDSAAYFCASSPTGYEQYFGPGTRLTVT.

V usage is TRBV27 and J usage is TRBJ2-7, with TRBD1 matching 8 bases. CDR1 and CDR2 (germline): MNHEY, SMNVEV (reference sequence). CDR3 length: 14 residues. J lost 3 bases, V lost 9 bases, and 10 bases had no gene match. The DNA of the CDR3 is TGTGCCAGACACCTTCGGGACAGGTACTACGAGCAGTACTTC. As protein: CARHLRDRYYEQYF.

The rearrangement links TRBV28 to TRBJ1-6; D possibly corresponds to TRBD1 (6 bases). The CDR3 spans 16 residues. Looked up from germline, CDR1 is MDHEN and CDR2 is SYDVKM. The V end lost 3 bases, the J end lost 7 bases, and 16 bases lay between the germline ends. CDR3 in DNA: TGTGCCAGCAGTTTCCCCATAGGGCAGGGGAATTCACCCCTCCACTTT. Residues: CASSFPIGQGNSPLHF.

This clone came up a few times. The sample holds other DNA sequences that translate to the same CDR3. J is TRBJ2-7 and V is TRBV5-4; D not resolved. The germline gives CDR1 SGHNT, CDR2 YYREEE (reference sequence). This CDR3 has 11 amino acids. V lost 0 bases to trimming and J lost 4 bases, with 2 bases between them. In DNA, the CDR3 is TGTGCCAGCAGCTTGGGGTACGAGCAGTACTTC. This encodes CASSLGYEQYF.

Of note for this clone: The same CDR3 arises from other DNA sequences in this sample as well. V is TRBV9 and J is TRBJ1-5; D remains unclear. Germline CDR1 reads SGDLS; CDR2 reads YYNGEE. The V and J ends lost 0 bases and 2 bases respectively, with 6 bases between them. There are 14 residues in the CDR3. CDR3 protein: CASSVAGGNQPQHF. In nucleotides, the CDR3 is TGTGCCAGCAGCGTAGCTGGGGGCAATCAGCCCCAGCATTTT.

The CDR3: CASSSRTGSQETQYF. As DNA, the CDR3 is TGTGCCAGCAGTTCAAGGACAGGGAGCCAAGAGACCCAGTACTTC. The chain uses TRBV6-5 and TRBJ2-5; 8 bases line up with TRBD1. Germline V lookup: CDR1 MNHEY, CDR2 SVGAGI. The CDR3 contains 15 residues. The ends lost 4 bases at V and 1 base at J; junction bases unmatched: 5.

CDR3 loop: CASSLSPFGLLITYNEQFF. CDR3 DNA sequence: TGTGCCAGCAGCTTAAGTCCATTCGGCTTACTTATCACCTACAATGAGCAGTTCTTC. This chain links TRBV11-3 with TRBJ2-1; D is unclear. This CDR3 has 19 residues. CDR1 SGHNT and CDR2 YENEEA come from the germline V gene. Trimming cost V 2 bases and J 2 bases, with 22 bases left between them.

The CDR3 region has the DNA TGTGCAAGTCGCTTAACCGGGACTAGCGAATCCTACGAGCAGTACTTC. Its translation: CASRLTGTSESYEQYF. The genes are TRBV12-2 and TRBJ2-7; the D call of TRBD2 is as the table states it, not checked on the DNA. TRBV12-2 is a pseudogene. The CDR3 runs 16 residues.

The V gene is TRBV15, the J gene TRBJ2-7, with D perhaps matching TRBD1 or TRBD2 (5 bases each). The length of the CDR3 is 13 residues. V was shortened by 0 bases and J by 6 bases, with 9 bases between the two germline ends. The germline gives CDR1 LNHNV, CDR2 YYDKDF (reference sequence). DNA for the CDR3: TGTGCCACCAGCAGAGATTGGGGGTCCGAGCAGTACTTC. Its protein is CATSRDWGSEQYF. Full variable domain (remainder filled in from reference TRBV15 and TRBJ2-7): DAMVIQNPRYQVTQFGKPVTLSCSQTLNHNVMYWYQQKSSQAPKLLFHYYDKDFNNEADTPDNFQSRRPNTSFCFLDIRSPGLGDTAMYLCATSRDWGSEQYFGPGTRLTVT.

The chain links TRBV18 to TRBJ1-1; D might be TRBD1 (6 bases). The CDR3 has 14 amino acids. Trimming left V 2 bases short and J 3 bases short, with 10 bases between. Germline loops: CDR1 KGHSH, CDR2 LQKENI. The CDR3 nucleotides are TGTGCCAGCTCACCATCAGGGGAGTACACTGAAGCTTTCTTT. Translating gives CASSPSGEYTEAFF. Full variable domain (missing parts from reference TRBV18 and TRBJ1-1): NAGVMQNPRHLVRRRGQEARLRCSPMKGHSHVYWYRQLPEEGLKFMVYLQKENIIDESGMPKERFSAEFPKEGPSILRIQQVVRGDSAAYFCASSPSGEYTEAFFGQGTRLTVV.

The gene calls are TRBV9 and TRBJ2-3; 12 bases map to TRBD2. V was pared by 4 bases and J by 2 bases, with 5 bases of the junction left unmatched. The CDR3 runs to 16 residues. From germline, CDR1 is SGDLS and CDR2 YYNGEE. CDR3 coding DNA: TGTGCCAGCAGCTCAGGACTAGCGGGGCTCACAGATACGCAGTATTTT. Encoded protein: CASSSGLAGLTDTQYF.